The 8 T cell receptor beta chains given below trace back to one sample, sequenced in a study of blood T cell repertoires in COVID-19. Sequencing was performed with immunoSEQ multiplex PCR; in TCRdb, only in-frame clones are kept and a portion is missing. This sample has 200,000 or so clones, with roughly nine tenths found just once. The sample taken for sequencing was peripheral blood. These receptors all come from a man between 65 and 85 years old with active or convalescent COVID-19.

This rearrangement joins TRBV5-3 to TRBJ2-7; D remains unclear. TRBV5-3 counts as an open reading frame of uncertain function. CDR3 length equals 14 residues. V was pared by 7 bases and J by 5 bases, with 19 bases between. The CDR3 nucleotides are TGTGCCAGATGTGAGGATTATCTCGGCCACGAGCAGTACTTC. Protein sequence: CARCEDYLGHEQYF.

The chain's CDR3 is CASSQDTTSGGSSTDTQYF. CDR3 coding DNA: TGCGCCAGCAGCCAAGATACGACTAGCGGGGGATCTAGCACAGATACGCAGTATTTT. The chain combines TRBV4-1 with TRBJ2-3, with 12 bases that match TRBD2. The germline V gene has CDR1 MGHRA and CDR2 YSYEKL. The junction had 7 bases not matched to a gene; V was cut back by 0 bases and J by 0 bases. The CDR3 is 19 residues long.

In its sample, this clone was seen once. CDR3 sequence (DNA): TGTGCCAGCAGCCTTAATCCACGGGACAGGGGTCGTTTAGCAAATGAAAAACTGTTTTTT. Amino acids: CASSLNPRDRGRLANEKLFF. This sequence joins TRBV3-1 (or the pseudogene TRBV3-2) and TRBJ1-4; TRBD1 matches at 10 bases. Looked up from germline, CDR1 is LGHDT and CDR2 is YNNKEL (reference sequence). The CDR3 covers 20 residues. Germline trimming cut 4 bases from V and 5 bases from J; bases unmatched to any gene: 19.

The chain couples TRBV19 to TRBJ2-1; 8 nucleotides line up with TRBD2. With 7 bases clipped from V and 7 bases from J, the junction kept 12 bases outside the gene matches. This CDR3 is built from 15 residues. In germline, CDR1 is LNHDA, CDR2 SQIVND (reference sequence). The CDR3 reads CASTPILAGWNEQFF. The CDR3, as DNA: TGTGCCAGTACCCCCATTCTAGCGGGTTGGAATGAGCAGTTCTTC.

The chain has TRBV13 and TRBJ2-5; 7 bases are shared with TRBD2. V was clipped by 0 bases and J by 5 bases; unmatched bases: 3. Germline CDR1 and CDR2: PRHDT and FYEKMQ (reference sequence). The CDR3 totals 14 residues. CDR3 coding DNA: TGTGCCAGCAGCTTAGGACTAGCGAGTGAGACCCAGTACTTC. This gives the protein CASSLGLASETQYF.

This clone was picked up one time. The chain combines TRBV7-6 with TRBJ2-5; D remains unclear. The CDR3 sequence is 14 residues long. Trimming left V 1 base short and J 1 base short, with 7 bases between. CDR1 SGHVS and CDR2 FNYEAQ come from the germline V gene. The CDR3: CASSLGRVQETQYF. The CDR3 DNA reads TGTGCCAGCAGCTTAGGCCGGGTCCAAGAGACCCAGTACTTC.

This clone appeared a single time. The chain joins TRBV21-1 to TRBJ1-2; the D segment call TRBD1 is taken from the table without a DNA check. TRBV21-1 is a pseudogene segment. This CDR3 comprises 19 residues. Here the CDR3 reads CASSKDSWAPRGEVYGYTF. CDR3 nucleotides: TGTGCCAGCAGCAAAGATAGCTGGGCGCCCAGGGGGGAGGTCTATGGCTACACCTTC.

The chain carries TRBV19 and TRBJ1-1, with TRBD1 matching 8 bases. V trimming: 3 bases; J trimming: 5 bases; junction bases outside the gene matches: 5. The CDR3 extends over 14 amino acids. CDR1 and CDR2 (germline): LNHDA, SQIVND (reference sequence). For the CDR3, the DNA is TGTGCCAGTAGTATTACAGGGGGGAGGACTGAAGCTTTCTTT. This encodes CASSITGGRTEAFF.